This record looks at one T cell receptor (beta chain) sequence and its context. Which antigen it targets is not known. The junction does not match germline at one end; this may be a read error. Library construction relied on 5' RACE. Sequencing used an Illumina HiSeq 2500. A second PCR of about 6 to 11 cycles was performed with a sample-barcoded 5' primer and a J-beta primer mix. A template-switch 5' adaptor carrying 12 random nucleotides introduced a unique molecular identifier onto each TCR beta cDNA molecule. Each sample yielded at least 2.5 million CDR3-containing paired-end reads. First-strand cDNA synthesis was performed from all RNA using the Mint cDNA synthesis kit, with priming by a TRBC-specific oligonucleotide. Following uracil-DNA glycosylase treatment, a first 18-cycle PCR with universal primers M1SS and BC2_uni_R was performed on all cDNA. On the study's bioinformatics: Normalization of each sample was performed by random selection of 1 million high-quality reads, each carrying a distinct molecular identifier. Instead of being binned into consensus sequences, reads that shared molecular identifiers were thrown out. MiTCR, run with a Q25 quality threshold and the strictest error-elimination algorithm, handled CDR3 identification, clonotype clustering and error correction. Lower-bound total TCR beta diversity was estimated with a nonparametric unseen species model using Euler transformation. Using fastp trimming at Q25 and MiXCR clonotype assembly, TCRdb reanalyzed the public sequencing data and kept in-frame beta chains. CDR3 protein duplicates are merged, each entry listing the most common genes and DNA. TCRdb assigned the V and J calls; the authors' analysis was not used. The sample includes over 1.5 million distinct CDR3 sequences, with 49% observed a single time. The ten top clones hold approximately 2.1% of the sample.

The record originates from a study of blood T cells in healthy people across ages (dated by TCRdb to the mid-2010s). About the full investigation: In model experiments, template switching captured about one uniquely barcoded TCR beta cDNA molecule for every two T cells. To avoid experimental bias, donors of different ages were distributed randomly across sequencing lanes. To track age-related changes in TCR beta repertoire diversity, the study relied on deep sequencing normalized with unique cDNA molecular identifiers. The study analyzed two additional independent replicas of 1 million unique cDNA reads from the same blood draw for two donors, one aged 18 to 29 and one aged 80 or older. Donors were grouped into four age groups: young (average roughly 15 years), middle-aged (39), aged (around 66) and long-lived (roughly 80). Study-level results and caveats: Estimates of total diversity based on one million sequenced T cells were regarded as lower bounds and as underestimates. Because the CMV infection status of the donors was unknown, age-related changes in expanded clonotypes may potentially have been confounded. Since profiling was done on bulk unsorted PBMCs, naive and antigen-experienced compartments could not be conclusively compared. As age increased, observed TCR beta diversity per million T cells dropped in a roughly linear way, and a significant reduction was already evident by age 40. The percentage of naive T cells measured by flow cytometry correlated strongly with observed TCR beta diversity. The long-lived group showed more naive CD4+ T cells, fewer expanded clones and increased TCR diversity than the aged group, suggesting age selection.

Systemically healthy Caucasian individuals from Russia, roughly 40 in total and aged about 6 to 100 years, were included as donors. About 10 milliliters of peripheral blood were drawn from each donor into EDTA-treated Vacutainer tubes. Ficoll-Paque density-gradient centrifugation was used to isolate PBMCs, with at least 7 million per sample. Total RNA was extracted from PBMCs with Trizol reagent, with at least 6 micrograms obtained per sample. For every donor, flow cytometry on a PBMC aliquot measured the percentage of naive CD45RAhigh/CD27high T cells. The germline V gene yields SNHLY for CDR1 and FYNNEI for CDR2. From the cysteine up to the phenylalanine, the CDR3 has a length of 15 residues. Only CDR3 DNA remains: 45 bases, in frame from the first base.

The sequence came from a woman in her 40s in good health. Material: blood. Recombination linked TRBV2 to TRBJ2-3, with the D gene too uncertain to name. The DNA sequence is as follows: TGTGCCAGCAGTGTTATGGCGGCGAGCACAGATACGCAGAATTTT. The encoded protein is CASSVMAASTDTQNF. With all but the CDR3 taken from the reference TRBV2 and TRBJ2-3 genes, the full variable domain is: EPEVTQTPSHQVTQMGQEVILRCVPISNHLYFYWYRQILGQKVEFLVSFYNNEISEKSEIFDDQFSVERPDGSNFTLKIRSTKLEDSAMYFCASSVMAASTDTQNFGPGTRLTVL.